The rows below give T cell receptor beta chains drawn from one sample of a study of T cells in Graves' hyperthyroidism and ophthalmopathy. One entry per CDR3 protein results from TCRdb running MiXCR on the multiplex PCR reads. The table includes 730,000 or so distinct CDR3 sequences, approximately 18% detected once. The sample taken for sequencing was blood. The receptors come from a woman between 45 and 60 years old with Graves' hyperthyroidism that later progressed to Graves' ophthalmopathy. Each CDR3 is given without its conserved first and last residue. The D gene is left open where the match is weak.

D gene,V gene,CDR3 length,CDR3 protein
.,TRBV29-1,9,SVSLQREQY
TRBD1,TRBV6-1,11,ASRRTGAYGYT
TRBD1,TRBV20-1,11,SAGDRGSQPQH
TRBD1,TRBV18,15,ASSPSGQGAGGQPQH
TRBD1,TRBV19,11,ATRDRGADTQY
.,TRBV27,12,ASSWGEVGTEAF
TRBD1,TRBV6-1,11,ASSETGGGGYT
.,TRBV29-1,11,SGDITNTDTQY
.,TRBV20-1,12,SAPDRHLNYGYT
.,TRBV4-1,14,ASSPLASSSTDTQY
.,TRBV6-1,8,ASKEVGYT
.,TRBV20-1,14,SARGASGAGNTEAF
TRBD2,TRBV5-8,13,ASSFGTSGQETQY
TRBD2,TRBV12-3/TRBV12-4,12,ASSFGLANYEQY
.,TRBV6-1,11,ASTQKELGELF
TRBD2,TRBV11-3,14,ASSFGTSGTQETQY
.,TRBV20-1,10,SAKGRTDTQY
.,TRBV6-5,11,ASTRSSTDTQY
TRBD1,TRBV20-1,14,SANQETGISYNEQF
TRBD1,TRBV7-9,16,ASSSFRTGGNSEEKLF
.,TRBV24-1,14,ATSARPGPSTDTQY
TRBD1,TRBV2,11,AGRRTGPGELF
.,TRBV27,16,ASSPFSRGVQHNYGYT
TRBD2,TRBV19,13,ANSKGLASSYEQY
TRBD1,TRBV11-2,13,ASSSGGRPHLEQF
TRBD2,TRBV7-8,14,ASSYGLATSTDTQY
.,TRBV4-1,15,ASSQEEESVADYEAF
.,TRBV27,12,ASRRSGDSTEAF
TRBD1,TRBV5-6,11,ASRRQGNYGYT
.,TRBV20-1,12,SASAGTGFGPQH
.,TRBV7-2,12,ASSLNGDSYGYT
TRBD1,TRBV29-1,11,SVATTGGTEAF
.,TRBV5-1,11,ASSYQGQAEAF
TRBD2,TRBV20-1,10,SVGLAVNEQF
TRBD1,TRBV18,12,ASSPDRGADTQY
.,TRBV7-3,15,ASSLRGRGSRGEKLF
TRBD2,TRBV2,14,ASSPGTSGVQETQY
TRBD1,TRBV5-5,13,ASSERTGVDYGYT
TRBD1,TRBV2,10,ASTGQGIEEV
.,TRBV7-9,12,ASRPGQDTYGYT
TRBD1,TRBV7-9,14,ASSPLDRASSYEQY
TRBD2,TRBV20-1,13,SSYRPGLAGDTQY
.,TRBV9,14,ASSASRGRKGQPQH
TRBD2,TRBV27,13,ASSFSTSGEETQY
.,TRBV9,11,ASSPRQPDTQY
.,TRBV20-1,14,SARDSDGGSGNTIY
TRBD1,TRBV19,12,ASTWTGGSTEAF
TRBD1,TRBV15,13,ATSSNRGLGTEAF
TRBD2,TRBV28,15,ASSLQAGARLVETQY
.,TRBV7-9,12,ASSSRRGGYGYT
.,TRBV20-1,10,SARMVGNTIY
.,TRBV2,12,ASTPWQSADTQY
TRBD1,TRBV19,14,ASSRRGQVNTGELF
.,TRBV4-2,11,ASSQDPITEAF